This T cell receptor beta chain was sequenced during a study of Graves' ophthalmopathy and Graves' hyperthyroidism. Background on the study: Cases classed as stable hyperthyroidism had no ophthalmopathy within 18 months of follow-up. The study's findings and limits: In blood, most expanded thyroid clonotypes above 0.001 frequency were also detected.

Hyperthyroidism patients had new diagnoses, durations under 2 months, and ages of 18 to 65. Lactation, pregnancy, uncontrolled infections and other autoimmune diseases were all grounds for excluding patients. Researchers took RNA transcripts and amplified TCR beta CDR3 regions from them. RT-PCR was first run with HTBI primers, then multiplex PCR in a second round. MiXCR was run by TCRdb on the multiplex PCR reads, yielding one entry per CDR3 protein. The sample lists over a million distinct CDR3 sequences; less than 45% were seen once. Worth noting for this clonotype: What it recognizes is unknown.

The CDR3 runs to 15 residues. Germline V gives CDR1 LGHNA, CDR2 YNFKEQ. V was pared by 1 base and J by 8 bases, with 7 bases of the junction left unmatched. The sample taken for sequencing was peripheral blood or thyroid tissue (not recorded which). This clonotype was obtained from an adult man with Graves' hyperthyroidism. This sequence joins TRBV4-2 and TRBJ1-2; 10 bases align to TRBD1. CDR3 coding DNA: TGTGCCAGCAGCCAAGGGGGGGACAGGGGAGTCGGCTACACCTTC. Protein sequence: CASSQGGDRGVGYTF.